Shown below are 26 T cell receptor beta chains from a single sample sequenced in a study of CD4 T cells in relation to SARS-CoV-2 and coronaviruses. For these TCRs, the target antigens are not known. Sequencing was performed with immunoSEQ multiplex PCR; in TCRdb, only in-frame clones are kept and a portion is missing. The sample includes 20,000 or so clones, approximately 78% of them seen just once. CD4+ T cells from unexposed donors were obtained before the COVID-19 pandemic (2011-2018). After about 10 days of culture, CD4+ T cells were isolated. Sequencing was carried out using CD4+ T cells from PBMCs, cultured in vitro. Receptor source: a human donor in good health.

J is TRBJ1-1 and V is TRBV6-5; TRBD1 might be the D (6 bases). Between the trimmed V and J ends, which lost 0 bases and 4 bases, there was a span of 15 bases. The CDR3 runs 16 residues. The germline V gene encodes CDR1 MNHEY and CDR2 SVGAGI. CDR3 sequence: CASSYSNSGEGTEAFF. The CDR3 DNA is TGTGCCAGCAGTTACTCGAATTCAGGGGAAGGCACTGAAGCTTTCTTT.

The gene calls are TRBV3-1 (or the pseudogene TRBV3-2) and TRBJ1-1, with 8 bases matching TRBD1. After removal of 8 bases from V and 3 bases from J, the junction contained 5 bases not matched to a gene. The germline V gene encodes CDR1 LGHDT and CDR2 YNNKEL (reference sequence). There are 13 residues in the CDR3. This CDR3 is CASRDRGYTEAFF. The CDR3 DNA sequence: TGTGCCAGCCGAGACAGGGGCTACACTGAAGCTTTCTTT.

This clone occurred a few times. In DNA form, the CDR3 reads TGCAGTGCTAGTGGGGGCGGTGGGAACACTGAAGCTTTCTTT. As protein: CSASGGGGNTEAFF. The chain couples TRBV20-1 to TRBJ1-1; tentatively, D is TRBD1 (6 bases). The CDR3 consists of 14 residues. The V gene lost 3 bases and the J gene lost 1 base, with 12 bases spanning the gap. Germline CDR1 and CDR2: DFQATT and SNEGSKA (reference sequence).

The chain combines TRBV19 with TRBJ2-7; D not resolved. Between the trimmed V and J ends, which lost 7 bases and 0 bases, there was a span of 13 bases. The CDR3 contains 14 residues. Per the germline V gene, CDR1 is LNHDA and CDR2 is SQIVND (reference sequence). The CDR3 spells CASMESPASYEQYF. CDR3 nucleotide sequence: TGTGCCAGTATGGAGAGCCCAGCCTCCTACGAGCAGTACTTC.

The chain has TRBV10-3 and TRBJ2-1; weak D call: TRBD1 (7 bases). The ends were cut back, 6 bases at V and 7 bases at J, with 16 bases in the middle. The CDR3 loop spans 14 amino acids. The germline CDR1 and CDR2 sequences are ENHRY and SYGVKD. CDR3 coding DNA: TGTGCCATCAGGGCCGCGGGACAGTGGAATGAGCAGTTCTTC. Translating it yields CAIRAAGQWNEQFF.

A few counts support this clone. The chain combines TRBV3-1 (or the pseudogene TRBV3-2) with TRBJ2-1; 7 positions agree with TRBD1. Looked up from germline, CDR1 is LGHDT and CDR2 is YNNKEL (reference sequence). This CDR3 region has 12 residues. With 5 bases clipped from V and 7 bases from J, the junction kept 2 bases outside the gene matches. This chain's CDR3 is CASSTRGNEQFF. The CDR3, as DNA: TGTGCCAGCAGCACCAGGGGGAATGAGCAGTTCTTC.

This clone was detected only once. The chain employs TRBV5-1 and TRBJ1-3; D might be TRBD1 (6 bases). V lost 0 bases and J lost 4, with 11 bases in between. Looked up from germline, CDR1 is SGHRS and CDR2 is YFSETQ. This CDR3 is built from 15 residues. The CDR3 sequence is CASSLEGESGNTIYF. In nucleotides, the CDR3 is TGCGCCAGCAGCTTGGAGGGGGAATCAGGAAACACCATATATTTT.

The J gene is TRBJ2-1, the V gene TRBV6-4, with D unclear. Trimming left V 3 bases short and J 0 bases short, with 15 bases between. The CDR3 spans 17 residues. Germline CDR1 is MRHNA and CDR2 is SNTAGT. The CDR3 coding sequence is TGTGCCAGCAGTGATAAGGCTCTGCACAGCTCCTACAATGAGCAGTTCTTC. This encodes CASSDKALHSSYNEQFF.

The table lists this clone with a few counts. This chain uses TRBV11-3 with TRBJ2-1, with D perhaps matching TRBD2 (6 bases). The V gene lost 4 bases and the J gene lost 4 bases, with 20 bases spanning the gap. The CDR3 covers 17 residues. Germline assignment: CDR1 SGHNT and CDR2 YENEEA. Here the CDR3 DNA reads TGTGCCAGCAGCTCACGTCGGGGCGGCGGGGAGTACAATGAGCAGTTCTTC. As protein: CASSSRRGGGEYNEQFF.

This chain connects TRBV4-2 to TRBJ2-7; 10 bases match TRBD2. This CDR3 is built from 15 residues. After removal of 3 bases from V and 2 bases from J, the junction contained 4 bases not matched to a gene. CDR1 is LGHNA, CDR2 YNFKEQ, per germline. The CDR3 here is CASSQTSGRTYEQYF. As DNA, the CDR3 is TGTGCCAGCAGCCAGACTAGCGGGCGGACCTACGAGCAGTACTTC.

The chain is built from TRBV18 and TRBJ2-7; possibly TRBD1 or TRBD2 for D (6 bases each). Trimming left V 3 bases short and J 3 bases short, with 12 bases between. CDR3 size: 14 residues. Germline CDR1 is KGHSH and CDR2 is LQKENI. The CDR3 protein is CASSPGGQHYEQYF. CDR3 in DNA: TGTGCCAGCTCACCCGGGGGCCAGCACTACGAGCAGTACTTC. Based on the CDR3 plus reference TRBV18 and TRBJ2-7, the full variable domain is NAGVMQNPRHLVRRRGQEARLRCSPMKGHSHVYWYRQLPEEGLKFMVYLQKENIIDESGMPKERFSAEFPKEGPSILRIQQVVRGDSAAYFCASSPGGQHYEQYFGPGTRLTVT.

The chain recombines TRBV7-7 with TRBJ2-5; D remains ambiguous. Deletions cut 5 bases from V and 4 bases from J, with 8 bases between. CDR1 and CDR2 from the germline V gene are SSHAT and FNYEAQ (reference sequence). The CDR3 is 12 amino acids. The CDR3 DNA follows: TGTGCCAGCAGCGCCCCGGGAGAGACCCAGTACTTC. It specifies CASSAPGETQYF.

The rearrangement links TRBV19 to TRBJ2-5, with 11 bases matching TRBD2. The ends lost 6 bases at V and 2 bases at J; junction bases unmatched: 2. This CDR3 region has 14 residues. Germline values: CDR1 LNHDA, CDR2 SQIVND (reference sequence). The CDR3 DNA follows: TGTGCCAGTAGGGGGACTAGCGGACAAGAGACCCAGTACTTC. This gives the protein CASRGTSGQETQYF.

In this sample, this clone turned up once. The chain uses TRBV6-1 and TRBJ2-7, with TRBD1 matching over 8 bases. The CDR3 covers 17 residues. Germline loops: CDR1 MNHNS, CDR2 SASEGT. V lost 4 bases to trimming and J lost 2 bases; unmatched junction nucleotides: 13. In nucleotides, the CDR3 is TGTGCCAGCAGTGTAAGGACAGGGTACTCCGCACCCTACGAGCAGTACTTC. Encoded protein: CASSVRTGYSAPYEQYF.

The chain carries TRBV5-8 and TRBJ1-2; unclear D gene. Trimming removed 4 bases from V and 0 bases from J, with 13 bases in between. Per the germline V gene, CDR1 is SGHTS and CDR2 is YDEGEE. This CDR3 contains 15 residues. The CDR3 DNA follows: TGTGCCAGCAGCATCGGCCGGATAGCTAACTATGGCTACACCTTC. Protein sequence: CASSIGRIANYGYTF.

The J gene is TRBJ2-3, the V gene TRBV7-2; D unresolved. Germline V gives CDR1 SGHTA, CDR2 FQGNSA. The CDR3 is made up of 15 amino acids. Between the trimmed V and J ends, which lost 3 bases and 2 bases, there was a span of 12 bases. CDR3 residues: CASSFRRPPTDTQYF. The CDR3 region has the DNA TGTGCCAGCAGCTTTCGGAGACCCCCCACAGATACGCAGTATTTT.

The chain links TRBV5-6 to TRBJ2-5; D gene unclear. The V end lost 7 bases, the J end lost 2 bases, and 9 bases lay between the germline ends. The germline CDR1 and CDR2 sequences are SGHDT and YYEEEE. The CDR3 covers 12 residues. The CDR3 spells CASFYRQETQYF. CDR3 nucleotides: TGTGCCAGCTTCTATCGGCAAGAGACCCAGTACTTC.

The chain couples TRBV27 to TRBJ1-6, with D tentatively TRBD1 (5 bases). CDR1 is MNHEY and CDR2 is SMNVEV in the germline V gene (reference sequence). V lost 2 bases to trimming and J lost 7 bases, with 18 bases between them. The CDR3 length is 17 residues. The chain's CDR3 is CASSLRRATRGNSPLHF. The CDR3 nucleotides read TGTGCCAGCAGTTTACGCCGAGCGACGAGGGGCAATTCACCCCTCCACTTT.

V and J are TRBV10-3 and TRBJ2-7; 7 bases are shared with TRBD1. V was clipped by 10 bases and J by 0 bases; unmatched bases: 9. This CDR3 is built from 14 residues. The germline V gene has CDR1 ENHRY and CDR2 SYGVKD. CDR3 DNA sequence: TGTGCCACTAACGCGCCAGGGGGCTCCTACGAGCAGTACTTC. Residues: CATNAPGGSYEQYF.

The chain uses TRBV11-2 and TRBJ2-3; D ambiguous. Germline V gene lookup returns CDR1 SGHAT and CDR2 FQNNGV. This CDR3 spans 14 amino acids. Trimming cost V 0 bases and J 3 bases, with 7 bases left between them. CDR3 nucleotides: TGTGCCAGCAGCTTAGATCAGGCAACAGATACGCAGTATTTT. Translating it yields CASSLDQATDTQYF.

CDR3 protein: CATSARGREKLFF. The CDR3 bases are TGTGCCACCAGCGCCCGGGGACGTGAAAAACTGTTTTTT. The V call is TRBV15, the J call TRBJ1-4, with D perhaps TRBD1 (5 bases). CDR1 is LNHNV and CDR2 is YYDKDF in the germline V gene (reference sequence). The V gene lost 5 bases and the J gene lost 7 bases, with 11 bases spanning the gap. The CDR3 is 13 residues long.

The chain has TRBV15 and TRBJ2-7, with D possibly TRBD2 on 6 matching bases. Germline V gene lookup returns CDR1 LNHNV and CDR2 YYDKDF (reference sequence). CDR3 length: 15 amino acids. The V and J ends lost 0 bases and 4 bases respectively, with 13 bases between them. Here the CDR3 DNA reads TGTGCCACCAGCAGAGACCCGGGGGTTGGGTACGAGCAGTACTTC. Amino acids: CATSRDPGVGYEQYF.

The V call is TRBV9, the J call TRBJ2-1; 7 bases align to TRBD2. CDR3 length: 16 residues. Germline V gene data show CDR1 as SGDLS and CDR2 as YYNGEE. J was trimmed by 0 bases and V by 4 bases; bases with no gene match: 7. The CDR3 DNA follows: TGTGCCAGCAGCTCCCGCGGGAGTCCCTCCTACAATGAGCAGTTCTTC. It is translated as CASSSRGSPSYNEQFF.

The genes are TRBV12-3 or TRBV12-4 and TRBJ1-2; a possible D gene is TRBD1 (5 bases). The ends were cut back, 3 bases at V and 8 bases at J, with 10 bases in the middle. The CDR3 is made up of 12 amino acids. The CDR3 sequence: CASSFRDAGYTF. CDR3 nucleotide sequence: TGTGCCAGCAGTTTTAGGGACGCGGGCTACACCTTC.

The chain joins TRBV4-1 to TRBJ1-1, with a possible D match to TRBD1 (5 bases). This CDR3 spans 15 amino acids. From germline, CDR1 is MGHRA and CDR2 YSYEKL. The ends were cut back, 3 bases at V and 2 bases at J, with 13 bases in the middle. This chain's CDR3 is CASSHAGTTNTEAFF. CDR3 sequence (DNA): TGCGCCAGCAGCCACGCCGGGACGACAAACACTGAAGCTTTCTTT.

This clone came up once. The chain carries TRBV12-3 or TRBV12-4 and TRBJ1-4; D gene uncertain. CDR3 length: 11 residues. V shed 4 bases and J shed 7 bases, with 4 bases lying between them. The CDR3 DNA follows: TGTGCCAGCAGTTCGGCTGAAAAACTGTTTTTT. Protein: CASSSAEKLFF.